This T cell receptor (beta chain) was documented in a study of shared clonotypes between healthy human individuals. General study points: Generally, estimated richness proved larger in naive subsets than it did in memory subsets.

Note on this clone: Its target is unknown.

TCRdb's copy holds only in-frame clones and misses some; the assay was immunoSEQ multiplex PCR. The data contain roughly 1 million clones, more than 60% of them singletons. From germline, CDR1 is SGHNT and CDR2 YYREEE (reference sequence). With 2 bases clipped from V and 1 base from J, the junction kept 3 bases outside the gene matches. The CDR3 is 15 residues long. The sequenced material came from memory CD4+ T cells sorted from blood. The subset is: CD45RA-negative fraction. The V gene is TRBV5-4, the J gene TRBJ2-3, with 8 bases lining up with TRBD2. The receptor was derived from a man younger than 35 in good health. The DNA of the CDR3 is TGTGCCAGCAGCTTCACGGGGGGGCGCACAGATACGCAGTATTTT. This gives the protein CASSFTGGRTDTQYF.